This TCR beta chain was obtained from a study of blood T cell repertoires in COVID-19. Per the original data handling: Reference gene primers were amplified, and this amplification served to estimate nucleated cell counts. TCRdb keeps only in-frame clones here, not all; method: immunoSEQ multiplex PCR. V and J calls and clone size are given by that table; D and trimming were obtained from the DNA. The sample lists about 110,000 clones, nearly 85% occurring once. Looked up from germline, CDR1 is MNHEY and CDR2 is SVGAGI. This CDR3 has 15 amino acids. V was shortened by 2 bases and J by 6 bases, with 14 bases between the two germline ends.

The receptor's source is a woman aged 45-59 years with acute or convalescent COVID-19. The chain combines TRBV6-5 with TRBJ1-5; D unclear. Source material: peripheral blood. The CDR3 sequence: CASSYPQFAGQPQHF. The CDR3 nucleotides read TGTGCCAGCAGTTACCCACAGTTTGCAGGTCAGCCCCAGCATTTT.